Presented here are 20 T cell receptor beta chains from one specimen sequenced in a study of blood T cell repertoires in COVID-19. Generated by immunoSEQ multiplex PCR, the TCRdb table keeps only in-frame clones and is missing some. The sample includes about 180,000 clones, 70% to 90% seen only once; the top ten take around 21%. The specimen sequenced was peripheral blood. These receptors all come from a man between 65 and 80 years old with active or convalescent COVID-19.

The chain has TRBV5-4 and TRBJ1-3, with D hard to call. The germline CDR1 and CDR2 sequences are SGHNT and YYREEE (reference sequence). V was cut by 4 bases and J by 2 bases, with 10 bases left in between. The CDR3 is 14 residues long. The CDR3 sequence is CASSAEGTGNTIYF. CDR3 nucleotides: TGTGCCAGCAGCGCCGAGGGAACTGGAAACACCATATATTTT.

The V and J genes are TRBV18 and TRBJ1-2; no firm D call. CDR3 length equals 15 residues. Trimming removed 3 bases at V and 2 bases at J, with 13 bases between. Per the germline V gene, CDR1 is KGHSH and CDR2 is LQKENI. CDR3 in DNA: TGTGCCAGCTCACCGGATCGGCAGGCAAACTATGGCTACACCTTC. Amino acids: CASSPDRQANYGYTF.

The rearrangement uses TRBV7-6 and TRBJ1-1; 7 positions match TRBD1. The CDR3 covers 16 residues. V dropped 5 bases and J dropped 3; count of bases not matched to a gene: 12. Germline lookup yields CDR1 SGHVS and CDR2 FNYEAQ. The CDR3, as DNA: TGTGCCAGCAGCCCTCGGACAGGATCAACCGACACTGAAGCTTTCTTT. Translated: CASSPRTGSTDTEAFF.

This clone was observed a few times. This sequence joins TRBV27 and TRBJ1-5; D is undetermined. The CDR3 is 15 residues long. Germline CDR1 MNHEY, CDR2 SMNVEV (reference sequence). Trimming cost V 5 bases and J 3 bases, with 14 bases left between them. In nucleotides, the CDR3 is TGTGCCAGCAGTCCTCGGGGAGGGAACAATCAGCCCCAGCATTTT. Its protein product is CASSPRGGNNQPQHF.

The V call is TRBV29-1, the J call TRBJ2-7; D is uncertain. Trimming shortened V by 4 bases and J by 3 bases, and 4 bases separated the two germline ends. The CDR3 length is 10 residues. Germline CDR1 and CDR2: SQVTM and ANQGSEA. The CDR3, as DNA: TGCAGCGTTGGTAGCTACGAGCAGTACTTC. This sequence encodes CSVGSYEQYF.

The chain joins TRBV18 to TRBJ1-1; possibly TRBD1 for D (6 bases). The CDR3 runs 16 residues. V was trimmed by 3 bases and J by 4 bases, leaving 18 bases between them. The germline CDR1 and CDR2 sequences are KGHSH and LQKENI. CDR3 DNA: TGTGCCAGCTCACCTAGCCGGGACACCCAAGTCACTGAAGCTTTCTTT. It codes for CASSPSRDTQVTEAFF.

This clone was detected once. V gene TRBV4-2 combines with J gene TRBJ1-2, with 10 positions matching TRBD1. This CDR3 contains 15 residues. V lost 1 base to trimming and J lost 8 bases; unmatched junction nucleotides: 7. In germline, CDR1 is LGHNA, CDR2 YNFKEQ. CDR3: CASSQAPGTGDGYTF. DNA of the CDR3: TGTGCCAGCAGCCAAGCTCCCGGGACAGGGGACGGCTACACCTTC.

The chain has TRBV20-1 and TRBJ2-1; TRBD2 might be the D (6 bases). The CDR3 sequence is 11 residues long. The germline V and J ends were trimmed by 6 bases and 7 bases, with 10 bases remaining between them. The germline gives CDR1 DFQATT, CDR2 SNEGSKA (reference sequence). CDR3 sequence reads: CSAEGRNEQFF. CDR3 nucleotides: TGCAGTGCCGAGGGGAGGAATGAGCAGTTCTTC.

The chain joins TRBV19 to TRBJ2-3; the match to TRBD2 covers 11 bases. Germline V lookup: CDR1 LNHDA, CDR2 SQIVND (reference sequence). Trimming at V came to 4 bases and at J to 5 bases, leaving 5 bases not matched to a gene. CDR3 length equals 15 residues. This chain's CDR3 is CASSTLAGEVDTQYF. The DNA for the CDR3 is TGTGCCAGTAGTACACTAGCGGGAGAGGTAGATACGCAGTATTTT.

This chain links TRBV4-3 with TRBJ1-1; D not certain. The CDR3 spans 15 residues. V was clipped by 0 bases and J by 1 base, with 9 bases between them. The germline V gene encodes CDR1 LGHNA and CDR2 YSLEER. The CDR3 nucleotides read TGCGCCAGCAGCCAAGAACAGAGATGGAACACTGAAGCTTTCTTT. Protein: CASSQEQRWNTEAFF.

This chain joins TRBV6-2 or TRBV6-3 and TRBJ1-2; D remains ambiguous. The CDR3 spans 16 residues. Per germline, CDR1 MNHEY and CDR2 SVGEGT. Trimming stripped 3 bases from V and 0 bases from J, with 14 bases between. The chain's CDR3 is CASSYVSGRTNYGYTF. CDR3 nucleotides: TGTGCCAGCAGTTATGTTTCGGGGAGGACTAACTATGGCTACACCTTC.

The chain employs TRBV27 and TRBJ1-1, with TRBD1 matching over 7 bases. The CDR3 is 14 residues long. Trimming at V came to 7 bases and at J to 4 bases, leaving 9 bases not matched to a gene. Per the germline V gene, CDR1 is MNHEY and CDR2 is SMNVEV (reference sequence). The CDR3 is CASIPQGGATEAFF. The CDR3 DNA is TGTGCCAGCATTCCTCAGGGGGGAGCCACTGAAGCTTTCTTT.

The chain carries TRBV3-1 (or the pseudogene TRBV3-2) and TRBJ2-3; a weak D match, TRBD1 (5 bases). Germline V lookup: CDR1 LGHDT, CDR2 YNNKEL (reference sequence). V lost 1 base and J 3 bases, leaving 11 bases between the germline ends. The CDR3 extends over 15 amino acids. The CDR3 here is CASSQGGRATDTQYF. CDR3 DNA: TGTGCCAGCAGCCAAGGCGGCAGGGCAACAGATACGCAGTATTTT.

This clone was recorded only once. The V call is TRBV7-9, the J call TRBJ1-2, with TRBD1 as a possible D gene (5 bases). Per germline, CDR1 SEHNR and CDR2 FQNEAQ (reference sequence). The CDR3 is 14 amino acids. The V gene lost 1 base and the J gene lost 4 bases, with 10 bases spanning the gap. CDR3 in amino acids: CASSLGGAGYGYTF. CDR3 nucleotide sequence: TGTGCCAGCAGCTTAGGGGGCGCCGGCTATGGCTACACCTTC.

CDR3 protein: CASSLRWGATNEKLFF. The CDR3 DNA sequence: TGTGCCAGCAGCTTAAGGTGGGGCGCAACTAATGAAAAACTGTTTTTT. The chain employs TRBV13 and TRBJ1-4, with a tentative D call TRBD1 (5 bases). The CDR3 is 16 amino acids. V was clipped by 2 bases and J by 0 bases, with 10 bases between them. Germline CDR1 reads PRHDT; CDR2 reads FYEKMQ (reference sequence).

This chain uses TRBV29-1 with TRBJ1-1; 7 nucleotides align to TRBD1. Germline V gene sequence: CDR1 SQVTM, CDR2 ANQGSEA. The CDR3 loop spans 12 amino acids. J was trimmed by 7 bases and V by 3 bases; bases with no gene match: 5. DNA of the CDR3: TGCAGCGTTGACGGGACAGCAATTGAAGCTTTCTTT. Protein product: CSVDGTAIEAFF.

This rearrangement joins TRBV13 to TRBJ1-5; possible D gene TRBD1, 5 bases. Germline V lookup: CDR1 PRHDT, CDR2 FYEKMQ (reference sequence). CDR3 length equals 17 residues. V dropped 2 bases and J dropped 6 bases, with 20 bases sitting between them. The CDR3 nucleotides are TGTGCCAGCAGCTTAAAGGAGGGACCCCGGTCGGGTCAGCCCCAGCATTTT. This sequence encodes CASSLKEGPRSGQPQHF.

The chain recombines TRBV2 with TRBJ2-2; maybe TRBD2 (5 bases). V was shortened by 7 bases and J by 1 base, with 13 bases between the two germline ends. This CDR3 has 15 amino acids. CDR1 and CDR2 (germline): SNHLY, FYNNEI. The CDR3 DNA sequence: TGTGCCAGCACCCTTTCACTAGGGAACACCGGGGAGCTGTTTTTT. Translated, it gives CASTLSLGNTGELFF.

This clone showed up just once. The chain recombines TRBV27 with TRBJ1-2, with D possibly TRBD1 on 5 matching bases. The germline CDR1 and CDR2 sequences are MNHEY and SMNVEV (reference sequence). V lost 6 bases, J lost 3 bases, and 20 bases lay in between. The length of the CDR3 is 16 residues. The CDR3 is CASSPPPGRVDYGYTF. The CDR3 coding sequence is TGTGCCAGCAGCCCGCCCCCCGGCAGGGTTGACTATGGCTACACCTTC.

V and J are TRBV6-5 and TRBJ1-1; TRBD1 might be the D (6 bases). Per the germline V gene, CDR1 is MNHEY and CDR2 is SVGAGI. Trimming stripped 6 bases from V and 4 bases from J, with 15 bases between. CDR3 length: 14 residues. The DNA for the CDR3 is TGTGCCAGCAGCAAAACCAGGGGTCCCACTGAAGCTTTCTTT. It codes for CASSKTRGPTEAFF.